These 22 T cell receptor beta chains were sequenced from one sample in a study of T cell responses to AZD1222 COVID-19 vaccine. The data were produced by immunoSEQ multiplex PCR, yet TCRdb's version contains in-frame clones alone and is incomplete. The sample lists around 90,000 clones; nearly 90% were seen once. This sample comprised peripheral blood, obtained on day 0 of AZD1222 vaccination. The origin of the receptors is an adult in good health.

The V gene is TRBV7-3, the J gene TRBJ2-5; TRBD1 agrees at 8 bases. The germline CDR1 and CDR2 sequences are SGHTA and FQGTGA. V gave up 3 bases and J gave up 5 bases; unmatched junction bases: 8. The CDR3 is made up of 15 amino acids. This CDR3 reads CASSLSTGEYETQYF. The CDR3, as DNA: TGTGCCAGCAGCTTGTCGACAGGGGAGTACGAGACCCAGTACTTC.

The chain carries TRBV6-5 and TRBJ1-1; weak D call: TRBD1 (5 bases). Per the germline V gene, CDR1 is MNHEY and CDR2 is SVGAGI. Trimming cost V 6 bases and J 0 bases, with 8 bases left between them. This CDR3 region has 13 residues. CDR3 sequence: CASRGRVNTEAFF. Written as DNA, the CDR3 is TGTGCCAGCAGGGGGCGGGTGAACACTGAAGCTTTCTTT.

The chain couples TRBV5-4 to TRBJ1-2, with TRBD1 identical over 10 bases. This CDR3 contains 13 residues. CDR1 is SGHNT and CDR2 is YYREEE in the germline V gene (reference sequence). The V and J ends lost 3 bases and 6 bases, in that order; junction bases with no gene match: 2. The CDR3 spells CASSWTGGDGYTF. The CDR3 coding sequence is TGTGCCAGCAGCTGGACAGGGGGGGATGGCTACACCTTC.

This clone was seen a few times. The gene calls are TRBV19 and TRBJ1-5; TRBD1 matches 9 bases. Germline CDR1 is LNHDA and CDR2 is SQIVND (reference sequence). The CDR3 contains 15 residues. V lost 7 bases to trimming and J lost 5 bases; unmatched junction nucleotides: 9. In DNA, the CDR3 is TGTGCCAGTAATCCCCGGGACAGGGATGATCAGCCCCAGCATTTT. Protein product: CASNPRDRDDQPQHF.

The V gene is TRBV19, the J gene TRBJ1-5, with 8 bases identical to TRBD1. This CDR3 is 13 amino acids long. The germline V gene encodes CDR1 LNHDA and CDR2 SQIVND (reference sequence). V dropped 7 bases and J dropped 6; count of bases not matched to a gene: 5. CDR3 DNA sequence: TGTGCCAGTACTACAGGGGGTGGTCAGCCCCAGCATTTT. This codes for CASTTGGGQPQHF.

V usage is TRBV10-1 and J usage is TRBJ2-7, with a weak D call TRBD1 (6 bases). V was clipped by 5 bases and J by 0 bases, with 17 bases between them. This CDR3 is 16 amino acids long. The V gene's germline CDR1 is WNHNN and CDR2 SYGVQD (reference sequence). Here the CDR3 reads CASSFPGTPISYEQYF. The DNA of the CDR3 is TGCGCCAGCAGTTTCCCTGGGACACCGATCTCCTACGAGCAGTACTTC.

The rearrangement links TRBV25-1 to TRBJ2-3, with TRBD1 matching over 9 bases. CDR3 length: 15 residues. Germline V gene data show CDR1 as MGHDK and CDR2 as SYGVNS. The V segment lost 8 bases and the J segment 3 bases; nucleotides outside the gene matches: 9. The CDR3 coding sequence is TGTGCCAGCTCTGGGACAGGGAAGGTGACAGATACGCAGTATTTT. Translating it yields CASSGTGKVTDTQYF.

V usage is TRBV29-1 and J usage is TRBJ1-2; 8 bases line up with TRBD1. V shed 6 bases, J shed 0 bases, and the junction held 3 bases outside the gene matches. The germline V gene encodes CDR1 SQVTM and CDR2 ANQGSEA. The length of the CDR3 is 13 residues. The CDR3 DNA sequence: TGCAGCGTAGGGACAGGTACTAACTATGGCTACACCTTC. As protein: CSVGTGTNYGYTF.

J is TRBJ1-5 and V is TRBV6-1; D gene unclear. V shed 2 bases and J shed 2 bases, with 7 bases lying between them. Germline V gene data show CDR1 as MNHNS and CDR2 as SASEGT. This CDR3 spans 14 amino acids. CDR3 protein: CASSETWGNQPQHF. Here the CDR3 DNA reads TGTGCCAGCAGTGAAACGTGGGGCAATCAGCCCCAGCATTTT.

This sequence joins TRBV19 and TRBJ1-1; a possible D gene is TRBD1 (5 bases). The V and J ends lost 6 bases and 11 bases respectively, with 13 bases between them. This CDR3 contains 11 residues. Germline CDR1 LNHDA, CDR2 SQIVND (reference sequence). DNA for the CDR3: TGTGCCAGTAGATCCGGGGGGGTCGCTTTCTTT. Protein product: CASRSGGVAFF.

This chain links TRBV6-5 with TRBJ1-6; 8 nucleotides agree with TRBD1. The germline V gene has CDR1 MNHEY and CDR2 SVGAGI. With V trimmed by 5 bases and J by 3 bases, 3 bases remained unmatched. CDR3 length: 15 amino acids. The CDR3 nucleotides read TGTGCCAGCAGTACCACAGGGGGCTATAATTCACCCCTCCACTTT. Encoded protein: CASSTTGGYNSPLHF.

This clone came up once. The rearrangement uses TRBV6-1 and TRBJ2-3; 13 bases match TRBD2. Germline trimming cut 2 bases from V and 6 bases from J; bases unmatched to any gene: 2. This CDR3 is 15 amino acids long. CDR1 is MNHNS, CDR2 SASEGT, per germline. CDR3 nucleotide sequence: TGTGCCAGCAGTGAAACACTAGCGGGGGGGGATACGCAGTATTTT. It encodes CASSETLAGGDTQYF.

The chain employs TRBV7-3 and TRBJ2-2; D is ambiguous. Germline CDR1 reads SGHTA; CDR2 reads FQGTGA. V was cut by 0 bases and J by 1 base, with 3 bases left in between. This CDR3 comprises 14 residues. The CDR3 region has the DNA TGTGCCAGCAGCTTAACAGGGAACACCGGGGAGCTGTTTTTT. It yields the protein CASSLTGNTGELFF.

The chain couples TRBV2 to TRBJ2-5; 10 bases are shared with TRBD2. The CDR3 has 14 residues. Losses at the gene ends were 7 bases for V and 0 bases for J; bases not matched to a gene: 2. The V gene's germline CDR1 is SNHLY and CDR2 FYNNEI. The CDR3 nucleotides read TGTGCCAGCAAAGCGGGGGGGTACCAAGAGACCCAGTACTTC. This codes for CASKAGGYQETQYF.

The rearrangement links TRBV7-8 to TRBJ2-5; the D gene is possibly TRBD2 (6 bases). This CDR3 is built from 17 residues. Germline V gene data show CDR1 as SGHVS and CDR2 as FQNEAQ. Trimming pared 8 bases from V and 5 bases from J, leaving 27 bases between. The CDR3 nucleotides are TGTGCCAGCTCCCGGAGCTGGCGGAGGGGTTGGGGGGAGACCCAGTACTTC. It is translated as CASSRSWRRGWGETQYF.

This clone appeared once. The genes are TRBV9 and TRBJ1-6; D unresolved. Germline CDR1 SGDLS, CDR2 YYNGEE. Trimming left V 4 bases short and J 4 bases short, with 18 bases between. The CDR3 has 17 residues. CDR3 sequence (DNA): TGTGCCAGCAGCTCCGAGGATGTGGAGATTTATAATTCACCCCTCCACTTT. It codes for CASSSEDVEIYNSPLHF.

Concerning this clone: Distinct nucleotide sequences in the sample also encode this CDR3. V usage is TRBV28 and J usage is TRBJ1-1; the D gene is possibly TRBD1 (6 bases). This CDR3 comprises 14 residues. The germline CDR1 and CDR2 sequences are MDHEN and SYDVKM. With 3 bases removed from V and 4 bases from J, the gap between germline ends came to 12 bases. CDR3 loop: CASSFRGRGTEAFF. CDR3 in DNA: TGTGCCAGCAGTTTCCGGGGGCGCGGCACTGAAGCTTTCTTT.

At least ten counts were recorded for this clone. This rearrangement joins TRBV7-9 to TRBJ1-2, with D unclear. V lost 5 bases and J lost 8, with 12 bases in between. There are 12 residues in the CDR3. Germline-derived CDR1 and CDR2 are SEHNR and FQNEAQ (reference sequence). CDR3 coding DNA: TGTGCCAGCAGCCCTCTCGGGCAGGGCTACACCTTC. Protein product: CASSPLGQGYTF.

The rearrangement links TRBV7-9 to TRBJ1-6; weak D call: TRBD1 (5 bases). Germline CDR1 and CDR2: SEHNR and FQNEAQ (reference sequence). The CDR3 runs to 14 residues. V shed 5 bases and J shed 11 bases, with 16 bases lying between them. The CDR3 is CASSEGPPGAPLHF. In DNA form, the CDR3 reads TGTGCCAGCAGCGAGGGACCGCCCGGGGCACCCCTCCACTTT.

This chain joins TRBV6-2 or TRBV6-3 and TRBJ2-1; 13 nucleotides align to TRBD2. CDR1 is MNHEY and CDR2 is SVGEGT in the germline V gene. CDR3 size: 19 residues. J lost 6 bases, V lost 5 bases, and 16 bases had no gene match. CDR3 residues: CASSQTHPGLAGAPNEQFF. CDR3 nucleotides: TGTGCCAGCAGTCAAACGCACCCTGGACTAGCGGGGGCCCCCAATGAGCAGTTCTTC.

The CDR3 sequence: CASSQDSLDNSPLHF. In nucleotides, the CDR3 is TGTGCCAGCAGCCAAGACAGCCTAGATAATTCACCCCTCCACTTT. This chain uses TRBV4-2 with TRBJ1-6; no clear D. CDR1 LGHNA and CDR2 YNFKEQ come from the germline V gene. This CDR3 has 15 residues. Trimming removed 0 bases from V and 5 bases from J, with 8 bases in between.

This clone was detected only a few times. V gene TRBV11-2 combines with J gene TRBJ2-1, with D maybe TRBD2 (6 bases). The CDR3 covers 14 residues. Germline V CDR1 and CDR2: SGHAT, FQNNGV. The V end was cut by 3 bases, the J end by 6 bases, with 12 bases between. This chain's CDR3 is CASSFGTPLNEQFF. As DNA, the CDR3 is TGTGCCAGCAGCTTCGGGACTCCCCTCAATGAGCAGTTCTTC.